This entry describes one TCR beta chain. As yet, its antigen is unknown. Indicated time point: pretreatment peripheral blood. This sample stems from a study of PD-L1 blockade in urothelial cancer. Whole-study findings and limits: At 3 weeks on treatment, tumor-associated clones expanded more with durable benefit.

This CDR3 has 17 amino acids. Germline CDR1 MNHEY, CDR2 SMNVEV (reference sequence). The trim removed 6 bases at V and 5 bases at J, leaving 15 bases unmatched. TCR analog templates of synthetic origin were spiked into each PCR. TCRdb keeps only in-frame clones here, not all; method: immunoSEQ multiplex PCR. The repertoire has some 87,000 clones, roughly 84% of them found once; the top ten carry 2% to 2.5%. The chain links TRBV27 to TRBJ2-5; 10 positions agree with TRBD2. This TCR was recovered from a man in his sixties with urothelial cancer. The sequencing used PBMCs, collected around atezolizumab (anti-PD-L1) treatment. CDR3 in DNA: TGTGCCAGCAGACTATTAACCGGAGCGGGGGGGCTCGAGACCCAGTACTTC. It codes for CASRLLTGAGGLETQYF.